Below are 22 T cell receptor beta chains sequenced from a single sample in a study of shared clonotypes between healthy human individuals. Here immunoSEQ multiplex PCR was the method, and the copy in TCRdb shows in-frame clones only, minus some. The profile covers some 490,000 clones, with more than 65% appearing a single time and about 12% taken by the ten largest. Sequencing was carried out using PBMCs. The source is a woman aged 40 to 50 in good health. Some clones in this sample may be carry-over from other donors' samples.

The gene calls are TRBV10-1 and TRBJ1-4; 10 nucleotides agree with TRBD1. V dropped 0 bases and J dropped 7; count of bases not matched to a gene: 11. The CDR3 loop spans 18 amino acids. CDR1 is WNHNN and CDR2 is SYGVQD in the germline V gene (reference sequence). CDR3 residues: CASSESNFSDRGREKLFF. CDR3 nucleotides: TGCGCCAGCAGTGAGTCGAATTTTTCAGACAGGGGGCGTGAAAAACTGTTTTTT.

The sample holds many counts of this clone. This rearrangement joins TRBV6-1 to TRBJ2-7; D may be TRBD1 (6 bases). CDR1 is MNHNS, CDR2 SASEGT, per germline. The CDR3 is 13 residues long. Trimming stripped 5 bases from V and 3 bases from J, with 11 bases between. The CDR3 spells CASSRQVFYEQYF. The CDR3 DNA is TGTGCCAGCAGTAGACAGGTCTTCTACGAGCAGTACTTC.

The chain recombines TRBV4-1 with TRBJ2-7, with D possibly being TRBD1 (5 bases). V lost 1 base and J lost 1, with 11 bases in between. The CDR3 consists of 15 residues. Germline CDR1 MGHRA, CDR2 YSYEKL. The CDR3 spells CASSQAPTGSYEQYF. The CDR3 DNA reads TGCGCCAGCAGCCAAGCCCCTACAGGTTCCTACGAGCAGTACTTC.

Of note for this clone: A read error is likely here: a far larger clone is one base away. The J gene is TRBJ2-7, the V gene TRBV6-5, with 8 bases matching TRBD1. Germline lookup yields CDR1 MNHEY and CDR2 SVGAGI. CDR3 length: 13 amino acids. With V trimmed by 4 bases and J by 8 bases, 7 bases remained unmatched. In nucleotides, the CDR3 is TGTGCCAGCAGTTTCGGACAGGGTGGCAAGCAGTACTTC. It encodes CASSFGQGGKQYF.

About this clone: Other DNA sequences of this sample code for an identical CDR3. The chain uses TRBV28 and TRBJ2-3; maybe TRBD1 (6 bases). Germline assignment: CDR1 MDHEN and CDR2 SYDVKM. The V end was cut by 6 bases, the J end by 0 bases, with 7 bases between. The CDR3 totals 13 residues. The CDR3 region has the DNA TGTGCCAGCAGGAGGGGGAGCACAGATACGCAGTATTTT. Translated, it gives CASRRGSTDTQYF.

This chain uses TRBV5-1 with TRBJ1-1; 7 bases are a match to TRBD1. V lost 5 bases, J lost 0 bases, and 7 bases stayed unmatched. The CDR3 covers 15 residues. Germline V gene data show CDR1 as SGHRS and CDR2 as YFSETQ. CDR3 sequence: CASSSTGSLNTEAFF. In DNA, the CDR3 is TGCGCCAGCAGTTCGACAGGGTCATTGAACACTGAAGCTTTCTTT.

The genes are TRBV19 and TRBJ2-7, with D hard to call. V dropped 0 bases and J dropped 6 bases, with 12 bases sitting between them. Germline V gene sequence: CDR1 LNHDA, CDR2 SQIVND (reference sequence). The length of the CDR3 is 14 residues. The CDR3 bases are TGTGCCAGTAGTATAGATAGTCCAGCAGCCGAGCAGTACTTC. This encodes CASSIDSPAAEQYF.

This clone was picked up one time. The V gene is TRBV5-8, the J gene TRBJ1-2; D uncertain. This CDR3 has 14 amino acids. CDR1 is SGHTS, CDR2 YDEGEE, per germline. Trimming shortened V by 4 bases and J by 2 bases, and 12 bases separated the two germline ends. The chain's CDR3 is CASSPDPVNYGYTF. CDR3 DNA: TGTGCCAGCAGCCCTGATCCGGTGAACTATGGCTACACCTTC.

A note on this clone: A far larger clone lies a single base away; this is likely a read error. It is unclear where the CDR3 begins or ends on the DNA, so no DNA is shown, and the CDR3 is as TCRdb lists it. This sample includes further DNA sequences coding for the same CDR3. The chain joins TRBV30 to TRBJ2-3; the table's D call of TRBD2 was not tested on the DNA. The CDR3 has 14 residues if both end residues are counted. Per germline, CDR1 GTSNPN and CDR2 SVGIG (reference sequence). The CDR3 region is CAWGSGTVSDTQYF.

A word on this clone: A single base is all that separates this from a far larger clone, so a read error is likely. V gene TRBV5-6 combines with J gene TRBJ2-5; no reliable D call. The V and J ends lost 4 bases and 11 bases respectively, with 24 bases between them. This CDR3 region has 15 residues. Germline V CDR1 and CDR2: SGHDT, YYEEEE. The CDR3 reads CASSALETADPTQYF. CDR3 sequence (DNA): TGTGCCAGCAGCGCCTTAGAGACGGCTGACCCAACGCAGTACTTC.

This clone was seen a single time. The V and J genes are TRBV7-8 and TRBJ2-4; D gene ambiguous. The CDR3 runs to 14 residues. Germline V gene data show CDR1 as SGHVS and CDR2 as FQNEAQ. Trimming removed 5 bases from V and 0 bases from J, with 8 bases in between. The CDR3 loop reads CASSPPVAKNIQYF. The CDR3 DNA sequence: TGTGCCAGCAGCCCGCCTGTAGCCAAAAACATTCAGTACTTC.

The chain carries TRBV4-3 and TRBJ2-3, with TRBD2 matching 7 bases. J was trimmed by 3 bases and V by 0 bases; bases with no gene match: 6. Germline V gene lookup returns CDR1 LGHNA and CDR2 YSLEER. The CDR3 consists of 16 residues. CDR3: CASSQEGRAGTDTQYF. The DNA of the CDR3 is TGCGCCAGCAGCCAAGAAGGGAGGGCCGGTACAGATACGCAGTATTTT.

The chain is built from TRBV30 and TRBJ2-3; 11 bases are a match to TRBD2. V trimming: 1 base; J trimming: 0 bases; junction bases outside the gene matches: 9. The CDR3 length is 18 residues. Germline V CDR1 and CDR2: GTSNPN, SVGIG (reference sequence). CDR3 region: CAWSEGLAGGRSTDTQYF. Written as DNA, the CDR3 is TGTGCCTGGAGTGAGGGTCTAGCGGGAGGACGTAGCACAGATACGCAGTATTTT.

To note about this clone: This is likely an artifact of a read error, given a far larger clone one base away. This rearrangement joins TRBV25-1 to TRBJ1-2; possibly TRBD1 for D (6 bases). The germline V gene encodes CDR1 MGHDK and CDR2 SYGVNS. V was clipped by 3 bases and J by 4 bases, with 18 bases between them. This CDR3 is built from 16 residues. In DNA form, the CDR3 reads TGTGCCAGCAGTGAGCTCGGGACAATGGGTACCTATGGCTACACCTTC. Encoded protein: CASSELGTMGTYGYTF.

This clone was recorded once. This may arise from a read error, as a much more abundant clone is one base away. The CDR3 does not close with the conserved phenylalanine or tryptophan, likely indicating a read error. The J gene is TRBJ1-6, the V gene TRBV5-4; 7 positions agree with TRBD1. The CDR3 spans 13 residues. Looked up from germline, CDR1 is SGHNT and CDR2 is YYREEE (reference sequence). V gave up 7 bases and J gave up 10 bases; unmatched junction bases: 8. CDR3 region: CASRPDRDSPLHS. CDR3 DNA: TGTGCCAGCCGACCAGACAGGGACTCACCCCTCCACTCT.

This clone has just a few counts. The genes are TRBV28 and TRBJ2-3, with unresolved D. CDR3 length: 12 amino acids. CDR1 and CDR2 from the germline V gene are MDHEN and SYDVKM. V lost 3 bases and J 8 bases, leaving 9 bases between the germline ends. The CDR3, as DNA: TGTGCCAGCAGTTTCCTCTGGGGTACGCAGTATTTT. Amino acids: CASSFLWGTQYF.

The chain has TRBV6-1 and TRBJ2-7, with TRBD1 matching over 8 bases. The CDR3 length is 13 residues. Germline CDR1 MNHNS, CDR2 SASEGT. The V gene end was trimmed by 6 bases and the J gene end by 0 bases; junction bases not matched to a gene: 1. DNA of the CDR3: TGTGCCAGCAGGACAGGGGACTCCTACGAGCAGTACTTC. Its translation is CASRTGDSYEQYF.

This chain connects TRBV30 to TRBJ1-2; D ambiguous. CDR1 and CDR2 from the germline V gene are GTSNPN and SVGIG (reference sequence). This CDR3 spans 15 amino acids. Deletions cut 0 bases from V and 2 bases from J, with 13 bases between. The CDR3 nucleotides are TGTGCCTGGAGTGTACTTTCCGGGAGGAACTATGGCTACACCTTC. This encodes CAWSVLSGRNYGYTF.

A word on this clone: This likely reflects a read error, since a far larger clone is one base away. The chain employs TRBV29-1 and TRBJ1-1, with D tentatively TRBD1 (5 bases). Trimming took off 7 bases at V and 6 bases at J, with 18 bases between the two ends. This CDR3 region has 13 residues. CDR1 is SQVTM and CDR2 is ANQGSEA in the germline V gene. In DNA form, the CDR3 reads TGCAGCGCTTACCAGGACAAGGATGCTGAAGCTTTCTTT. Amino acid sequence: CSAYQDKDAEAFF.

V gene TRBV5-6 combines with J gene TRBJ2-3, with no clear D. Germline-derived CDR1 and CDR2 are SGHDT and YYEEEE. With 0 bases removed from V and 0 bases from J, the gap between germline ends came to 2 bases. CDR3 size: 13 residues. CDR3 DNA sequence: TGTGCCAGCAGCTTGGTTAGCACAGATACGCAGTATTTT. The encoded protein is CASSLVSTDTQYF. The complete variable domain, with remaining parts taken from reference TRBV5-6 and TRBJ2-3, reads DAGVTQSPTHLIKTRGQQVTLRCSPKSGHDTVSWYQQALGQGPQFIFQYYEEEERQRGNFPDRFSGHQFPNYSSELNVNALLLGDSALYLCASSLVSTDTQYFGPGTRLTVL.

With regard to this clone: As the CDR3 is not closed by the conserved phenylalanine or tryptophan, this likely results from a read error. Here the CDR3 reads CASSLGGVGDQPQHL. In nucleotides, the CDR3 is TGTGCCAGCAGTTTAGGCGGCGTAGGGGATCAGCCCCAGCATCTT. The gene calls are TRBV28 and TRBJ1-5, with D perhaps TRBD1 (5 bases). Germline V lookup: CDR1 MDHEN, CDR2 SYDVKM. The CDR3 loop spans 15 amino acids. V was clipped by 2 bases and J by 5 bases, with 13 bases between them.

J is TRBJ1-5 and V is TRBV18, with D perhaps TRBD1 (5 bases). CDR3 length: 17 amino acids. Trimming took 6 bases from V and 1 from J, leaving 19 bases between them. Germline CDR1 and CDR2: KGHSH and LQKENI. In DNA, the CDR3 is TGTGCCAGCTCTCGCGGTAAGCAGGGTGTAAGCAATCAGCCCCAGCATTTT. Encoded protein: CASSRGKQGVSNQPQHF.